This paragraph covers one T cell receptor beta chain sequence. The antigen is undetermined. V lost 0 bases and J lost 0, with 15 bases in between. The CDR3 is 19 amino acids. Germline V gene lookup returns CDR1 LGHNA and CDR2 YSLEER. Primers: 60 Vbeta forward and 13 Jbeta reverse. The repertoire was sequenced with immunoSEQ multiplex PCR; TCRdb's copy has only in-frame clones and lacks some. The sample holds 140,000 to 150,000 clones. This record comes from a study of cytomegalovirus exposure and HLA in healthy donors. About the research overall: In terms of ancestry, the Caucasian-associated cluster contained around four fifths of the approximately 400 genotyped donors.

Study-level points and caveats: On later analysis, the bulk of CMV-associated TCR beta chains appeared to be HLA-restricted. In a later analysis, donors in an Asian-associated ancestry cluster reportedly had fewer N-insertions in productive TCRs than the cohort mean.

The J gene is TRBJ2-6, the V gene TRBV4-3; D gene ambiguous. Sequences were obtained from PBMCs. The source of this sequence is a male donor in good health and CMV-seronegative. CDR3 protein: CASSQDHSVLFSGANVLTF. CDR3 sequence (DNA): TGCGCCAGCAGCCAAGATCACAGTGTCCTTTTCTCTGGGGCCAACGTCCTGACTTTC.